The 24 T cell receptor beta chains presented below share a single source sample, sequenced in a study of T-cell reconstitution after alpha-beta-depleted transplantation in children. Unique molecular identifiers were built into the TCRbeta library. TCRdb processed the PCR reads anew with MiXCR; each CDR3 protein has one entry. This table has about 76,000 distinct CDR3 sequences, 13% to 15% appearing once. Specimen: PBMCs, mostly from graft donor cells, collected 180 days after TCRalphabeta/CD19-depleted stem cell transplant. The source is a male patient aged 2-15 years who had a stem cell transplant for acute lymphoblastic leukemia, so the T cells may come from the graft donor.

V and J are TRBV20-1 and TRBJ2-4; no definite D call. The V gene lost 6 bases and the J gene lost 9 bases, with 21 bases spanning the gap. Germline loops: CDR1 DFQATT, CDR2 SNEGSKA (reference sequence). The CDR3 spans 14 residues. CDR3: CSATVTPTMAIQYF. The CDR3 DNA reads TGCAGTGCGACCGTGACTCCCACTATGGCCATTCAGTACTTC.

The V gene is TRBV4-3, the J gene TRBJ2-7, with D hard to call. CDR3 length: 14 amino acids. CDR1 and CDR2 from the germline V gene are LGHNA and YSLEER. V was shortened by 1 base and J by 2 bases, with 9 bases between the two germline ends. Here the CDR3 DNA reads TGCGCCAGCAGCCAAGGTAACCGCGCCTACGAGCAGTACTTC. Amino acids: CASSQGNRAYEQYF.

The chain couples TRBV6-1 to TRBJ2-7; 9 positions agree with TRBD1. The germline gives CDR1 MNHNS, CDR2 SASEGT. The V gene end was trimmed by 7 bases and the J gene end by 5 bases; junction bases not matched to a gene: 6. This CDR3 contains 13 residues. CDR3 loop: CASKRTGDNEQYF. CDR3 DNA: TGTGCCAGCAAAAGGACAGGGGACAACGAGCAGTACTTC.

The chain couples TRBV20-1 to TRBJ2-7; 7 nucleotides agree with TRBD1. This CDR3 has 13 residues. Unmatched junction bases numbered 2, after V lost 1 base and J lost 2 bases. Germline V CDR1 and CDR2: DFQATT, SNEGSKA (reference sequence). CDR3 amino acids: CSARAGQPYEQYF. The CDR3 DNA is TGCAGTGCTAGAGCGGGACAGCCCTACGAGCAGTACTTC.

This clonotype was seen a few times. The chain carries TRBV29-1 and TRBJ2-7; 7 bases agree with TRBD1. The V and J ends lost 7 bases and 7 bases, in that order; junction bases with no gene match: 7. This CDR3 is 11 amino acids long. From germline, CDR1 is SQVTM and CDR2 ANQGSEA. CDR3: CSGGTVKEQYF. CDR3 DNA sequence: TGCAGCGGAGGGACAGTTAAGGAGCAGTACTTC.

V usage is TRBV20-1 and J usage is TRBJ1-3; TRBD1 might be the D (6 bases). This CDR3 is built from 18 residues. Germline-derived CDR1 and CDR2 are DFQATT and SNEGSKA (reference sequence). V lost 8 bases, J lost 0 bases, and 26 bases lay in between. The CDR3 is CSCPLQGKSPFSGNTIYF. The CDR3 DNA follows: TGCAGTTGTCCCTTACAGGGAAAGAGCCCCTTCTCTGGAAACACCATATATTTT.

The V call is TRBV18, the J call TRBJ2-5; D remains ambiguous. Deletions cut 8 bases from V and 4 bases from J, with 17 bases between. Germline V CDR1 and CDR2: KGHSH, LQKENI. The CDR3 is 14 amino acids. The CDR3 DNA is TGTGCCAGCAGACGGACGAAGGGTGGAGAGACCCAGTACTTC. Residues: CASRRTKGGETQYF.

The chain's CDR3 is CASSQVAGTGTTDTQYF. The CDR3 nucleotides are TGCGCCAGCAGCCAAGTGGCCGGGACAGGGACCACAGATACGCAGTATTTT. The chain uses TRBV4-3 and TRBJ2-3; 9 nucleotides match TRBD1. This CDR3 region has 17 residues. V was clipped by 1 base and J by 2 bases; unmatched bases: 7. Looked up from germline, CDR1 is LGHNA and CDR2 is YSLEER.

The rearrangement uses TRBV12-3 or TRBV12-4 and TRBJ2-1; TRBD2 agrees at 9 bases. Trimming cost V 1 base and J 4 bases; bases outside gene matches: 8. This CDR3 comprises 17 residues. CDR3 DNA sequence: TGTGCCAGCAGTTTAGTGAGGCGGGGGGGCCGTTACAATGAGCAGTTCTTC. Translating it yields CASSLVRRGGRYNEQFF.

Ten or more counts support this clonotype. The chain carries TRBV4-2 and TRBJ1-2, with TRBD1 as a possible D gene (6 bases). The CDR3 consists of 16 residues. V was pared by 0 bases and J by 2 bases, with 13 bases between. From germline, CDR1 is LGHNA and CDR2 YNFKEQ. CDR3 DNA: TGTGCCAGCAGCCAAGAAAAAACAGGGAAGAACTATGGCTACACCTTC. The encoded protein is CASSQEKTGKNYGYTF.

J is TRBJ1-1 and V is TRBV6-5; 7 bases fit TRBD1. V lost 4 bases, J lost 1 base, and 3 bases stayed unmatched. The CDR3 runs to 14 residues. From germline, CDR1 is MNHEY and CDR2 SVGAGI. CDR3 DNA sequence: TGTGCCAGCAGTTCCGACAGGGAGAACACTGAAGCTTTCTTT. As protein: CASSSDRENTEAFF.

This clonotype was counted at least ten times. The rearrangement links TRBV6-1 to TRBJ2-1; the match to TRBD2 covers 12 bases. From germline, CDR1 is MNHNS and CDR2 SASEGT. Trimming cost V 6 bases and J 3 bases; bases outside gene matches: 6. This CDR3 spans 16 amino acids. The CDR3 sequence is CASRRTSGVHYNEQFF. CDR3 DNA sequence: TGTGCCAGCAGGAGGACTAGCGGGGTTCACTACAATGAGCAGTTCTTC.

This clonotype came up many times. The rearrangement uses TRBV7-2 and TRBJ1-1, with TRBD1 identical over 8 bases. CDR1 is SGHTA, CDR2 FQGNSA, per germline. V lost 5 bases and J lost 8; bases outside the gene matches: 7. The CDR3 is made up of 13 amino acids. CDR3 coding DNA: TGTGCCAGCAGCCTTACAGGGGGTAAAGAAGCTTTCTTT. Its translation: CASSLTGGKEAFF.

The CDR3 region is CASRLAGQGDTQYF. DNA of the CDR3: TGCGCCAGCAGACTAGCGGGGCAGGGAGATACGCAGTATTTT. The genes are TRBV5-1 and TRBJ2-3, with 10 bases identical to TRBD2. V gave up 5 bases and J gave up 5 bases; unmatched junction bases: 5. This CDR3 has 14 amino acids. CDR1 and CDR2 (germline): SGHRS, YFSETQ.

The chain recombines TRBV5-5 with TRBJ1-1; D not resolved. Trimming took 1 base from V and 7 from J, leaving 5 bases between them. Germline assignment: CDR1 SGHKS and CDR2 YYEKEE (reference sequence). This CDR3 has 11 residues. The CDR3 coding sequence is TGTGCCAGCAGCTTGAATTATGAAGCTTTCTTT. Amino acid sequence: CASSLNYEAFF.

This clonotype was counted ten times or more. This chain uses TRBV2 with TRBJ2-7, with no clear D. The germline V gene has CDR1 SNHLY and CDR2 FYNNEI. The CDR3 runs to 16 residues. V shed 7 bases and J shed 1 base, with 20 bases lying between them. The CDR3 region is CASIPDPYELSYEQYF. CDR3 bases: TGTGCCAGCATTCCGGACCCTTACGAGCTATCCTACGAGCAGTACTTC.

J is TRBJ2-1 and V is TRBV5-1; TRBD2 matches 10 bases. V gave up 6 bases and J gave up 2 bases; unmatched junction bases: 5. The CDR3 sequence is 15 residues long. In germline, CDR1 is SGHRS, CDR2 YFSETQ. The CDR3 region is CASTLLAGTYNEQFF. The CDR3 coding sequence is TGCGCCAGCACCCTACTAGCGGGAACCTACAATGAGCAGTTCTTC.

CDR3 region: CASQTGTSFQGNTIYF. CDR3 DNA sequence: TGTGCCAGCCAAACCGGGACGTCATTCCAGGGAAACACCATATATTTT. The chain is built from TRBV12-3 or TRBV12-4 and TRBJ1-3, with D perhaps matching TRBD1 (5 bases). The CDR3 is 16 residues long. Trimming cost V 8 bases and J 4 bases, with 21 bases left between them.

The genes are TRBV4-3 and TRBJ2-7, with 7 bases fitting TRBD1. J gave up 4 bases and V 2 bases, and 5 bases lay outside the gene matches. The V gene's germline CDR1 is LGHNA and CDR2 YSLEER. CDR3 length: 14 amino acids. The CDR3 protein is CASSQRTGLYEQYF. The CDR3 region has the DNA TGCGCCAGCAGCCAACGGACAGGCTTATACGAGCAGTACTTC.

This clonotype was observed at least ten times. This chain links TRBV12-3 or TRBV12-4 with TRBJ2-1, with 14 bases that match TRBD2. The CDR3 totals 16 residues. V lost 6 bases, J lost 5 bases, and 6 bases stayed unmatched. CDR3 DNA: TGTGCCAGCAGCCTGGGGACTAGCGGGAGTCACAATGAGCAGTTCTTC. Its translation: CASSLGTSGSHNEQFF.

In this sample, this clonotype turned up a few times. This chain joins TRBV27 and TRBJ2-3; TRBD2 matches 10 bases. Per the germline V gene, CDR1 is MNHEY and CDR2 is SMNVEV (reference sequence). With 6 bases clipped from V and 2 bases from J, the junction kept 11 bases outside the gene matches. This CDR3 has 17 residues. This CDR3 is CASSQASGGLNTDTQYF. CDR3 bases: TGTGCCAGCAGCCAGGCTAGCGGGGGTCTTAACACAGATACGCAGTATTTT.

This clonotype appeared many times. This sequence joins TRBV5-5 and TRBJ2-3; tentatively, D is TRBD2 (6 bases). CDR1 is SGHKS and CDR2 is YYEKEE in the germline V gene (reference sequence). V was pared by 1 base and J by 6 bases, with 21 bases between. The length of the CDR3 is 17 residues. The CDR3 region is CASSLKLMSRAGDTQYF. In DNA, the CDR3 is TGTGCCAGCAGCTTGAAATTGATGTCCAGGGCGGGGGATACGCAGTATTTT.

This clonotype occurred a few times. This chain connects TRBV4-2 to TRBJ2-5; unclear D gene. Germline assignment: CDR1 LGHNA and CDR2 YNFKEQ. V was trimmed by 1 base and J by 2 bases, leaving 11 bases between them. CDR3 size: 15 residues. The CDR3 bases are TGTGCCAGCAGCCAAGCCCCCTTCGAACAAGAGACCCAGTACTTC. Its protein is CASSQAPFEQETQYF.

The chain couples TRBV7-2 to TRBJ2-3; the D is unclear. The CDR3 length is 13 residues. CDR1 is SGHTA, CDR2 FQGNSA, per germline. V shed 3 bases and J shed 4 bases, with 8 bases lying between them. The CDR3 DNA reads as TGTGCCAGCAGCTTCCATACTCCAGATACGCAGTATTTT. This sequence encodes CASSFHTPDTQYF.